Below are 24 T cell receptor beta chains sequenced from a single sample in a study of long-term antiretroviral therapy in people with HIV. Survey-level immunoSEQ v3.0 assays were run. Produced via immunoSEQ multiplex PCR; TCRdb's table is partial and in-frame only. The sample comprises under 30,000 clones, about 79% of which are singletons, and approximately 5.1% rests with the top ten. The sample consisted of unsorted PBMCs, taken 0.7 years before starting antiretroviral therapy. The origin of the receptors is a man aged 30 to 45 with HIV.

The rearrangement uses TRBV4-2 and TRBJ2-7; a possible D gene is TRBD1 (5 bases). The CDR3 runs to 16 residues. V dropped 0 bases and J dropped 0 bases, with 12 bases sitting between them. Looked up from germline, CDR1 is LGHNA and CDR2 is YNFKEQ. As DNA, the CDR3 is TGTGCCAGCAGCCAAGATGAAACAGGACGCTCCTACGAGCAGTACTTC. It codes for CASSQDETGRSYEQYF.

V is TRBV25-1 and J is TRBJ2-5, with TRBD2 matching over 10 bases. The CDR3 covers 16 residues. Germline CDR1 MGHDK, CDR2 SYGVNS. V dropped 4 bases and J dropped 1; count of bases not matched to a gene: 6. The CDR3 loop is CASSVRGLAAQETQYF. CDR3 DNA sequence: TGTGCCAGCAGTGTCCGAGGACTAGCGGCCCAAGAGACCCAGTACTTC.

The chain is built from TRBV19 and TRBJ1-4, with a tentative D call TRBD1 (6 bases). V dropped 4 bases and J dropped 10 bases, with 19 bases sitting between them. The CDR3 totals 15 residues. From germline, CDR1 is LNHDA and CDR2 SQIVND (reference sequence). In DNA, the CDR3 is TGTGCCAGTAGTACACCCTGGGACCCGACAGGAAAACTGTTTTTT. As protein: CASSTPWDPTGKLFF. Full variable domain (remainder filled in from reference TRBV19 and TRBJ1-4): DGGITQSPKYLFRKEGQNVTLSCEQNLNHDAMYWYRQDPGQGLRLIYYSQIVNDFQKGDIAEGYSVSREKKESFPLTVTSAQKNPTAFYLCASSTPWDPTGKLFFGSGTQLSVL.

The chain uses TRBV5-1 and TRBJ1-2; D may be TRBD1 (6 bases). Trimming stripped 0 bases from V and 6 bases from J, with 9 bases between. From germline, CDR1 is SGHRS and CDR2 YFSETQ. The CDR3 spans 13 residues. CDR3 region: CASSLAAGDGYTF. In DNA, the CDR3 is TGCGCCAGCAGCTTGGCGGCAGGGGATGGCTACACCTTC.

The chain joins TRBV6-5 to TRBJ2-7; 7 bases map to TRBD1. This CDR3 comprises 13 residues. Germline V gene sequence: CDR1 MNHEY, CDR2 SVGAGI. V lost 2 bases, J lost 4 bases, and 2 bases stayed unmatched. CDR3: CASSYGQVYEQYF. In DNA form, the CDR3 reads TGTGCCAGCAGTTACGGACAGGTTTACGAGCAGTACTTC.

This rearrangement joins TRBV15 to TRBJ1-2; 10 bases line up with TRBD1. There are 13 residues in the CDR3. The V gene end was trimmed by 3 bases and the J gene end by 6 bases; junction bases not matched to a gene: 1. Germline V gene lookup returns CDR1 LNHNV and CDR2 YYDKDF (reference sequence). CDR3 nucleotide sequence: TGTGCCACCAGCAGGACAGGGGGCGATGGCTACACCTTC. It yields the protein CATSRTGGDGYTF. The full variable domain, its missing parts supplied by reference TRBV15 and TRBJ1-2, is DAMVIQNPRYQVTQFGKPVTLSCSQTLNHNVMYWYQQKSSQAPKLLFHYYDKDFNNEADTPDNFQSRRPNTSFCFLDIRSPGLGDTAMYLCATSRTGGDGYTFGSGTRLTVV.

V usage is TRBV10-3 and J usage is TRBJ2-1; D gene uncertain. CDR1 and CDR2 (germline): ENHRY, SYGVKD. The CDR3 has 15 amino acids. V lost 6 bases to trimming and J lost 5 bases, with 17 bases between them. CDR3 region: CAISALVTGHNEQFF. DNA of the CDR3: TGTGCCATCAGCGCCCTAGTAACGGGCCACAATGAGCAGTTCTTC.

The chain combines TRBV30 with TRBJ2-7; D may correspond to TRBD1 or TRBD2 (5 bases each). The germline V gene has CDR1 GTSNPN and CDR2 SVGIG (reference sequence). The V and J ends lost 3 bases and 0 bases respectively, with 12 bases between them. The CDR3 contains 14 residues. DNA of the CDR3: TGTGCCTGGAGCACTAGGGGAAACTCCTACGAGCAGTACTTC. It specifies CAWSTRGNSYEQYF.

V gene TRBV18 combines with J gene TRBJ1-1; maybe TRBD1 (5 bases). Germline lookup yields CDR1 KGHSH and CDR2 LQKENI. This CDR3 comprises 15 residues. The V and J ends lost 3 bases and 1 base respectively, with 12 bases between them. As DNA, the CDR3 is TGTGCCAGCTCACCCCAGGGCCGGGGGAACACTGAAGCTTTCTTT. Residues: CASSPQGRGNTEAFF.

The rearrangement links TRBV7-9 to TRBJ2-7; D gene ambiguous. CDR3 length equals 14 residues. V shed 4 bases and J shed 0 bases, with 10 bases lying between them. CDR1 SEHNR and CDR2 FQNEAQ come from the germline V gene (reference sequence). Here the CDR3 reads CASSSGSSSYEQYF. CDR3 coding DNA: TGTGCCAGCAGCTCAGGCTCGTCCTCCTACGAGCAGTACTTC.

The genes are TRBV5-5 and TRBJ2-7, with 7 nucleotides matching TRBD1. Germline lookup yields CDR1 SGHKS and CDR2 YYEKEE (reference sequence). The CDR3 length is 16 residues. The V gene end was trimmed by 0 bases and the J gene end by 1 base; junction bases not matched to a gene: 7. CDR3 sequence (DNA): TGTGCCAGCAGCTTGGGGTCCGGGACAGAATCCTACGAGCAGTACTTC. Encoded protein: CASSLGSGTESYEQYF.

The J gene is TRBJ2-3, the V gene TRBV11-2; D is uncertain. The CDR3 has 15 amino acids. Trimming stripped 0 bases from V and 5 bases from J, with 12 bases between. CDR1 SGHAT and CDR2 FQNNGV come from the germline V gene. CDR3 in DNA: TGTGCCAGCAGCTTAGACACGGACGGATTAGATACGCAGTATTTT. Encoded protein: CASSLDTDGLDTQYF.

This clone was counted a few times. CDR3 nucleotide sequence: TGTGCCAGCAGCAGCCGACAGAGCTCTGGGGCCAACGTCCTGACTTTC. Translation: CASSSRQSSGANVLTF. V gene TRBV9 combines with J gene TRBJ2-6; D may be TRBD1 (5 bases). The V gene's germline CDR1 is SGDLS and CDR2 YYNGEE. CDR3 length: 16 amino acids. V was shortened by 4 bases and J by 0 bases, with 11 bases between the two germline ends.

The sample holds a few counts of this clone. The chain uses TRBV30 and TRBJ1-2, with D perhaps matching TRBD1 (5 bases). Looked up from germline, CDR1 is GTSNPN and CDR2 is SVGIG (reference sequence). The CDR3 runs to 13 residues. V was cut by 4 bases and J by 4 bases, with 13 bases left in between. CDR3: CAWNRDRPYGYTF. Here the CDR3 DNA reads TGTGCCTGGAATCGGGACCGTCCCTATGGCTACACCTTC.

V gene TRBV20-1 combines with J gene TRBJ2-5, with D possibly matching TRBD2 (6 bases). This CDR3 spans 11 amino acids. The germline gives CDR1 DFQATT, CDR2 SNEGSKA (reference sequence). CDR3 sequence (DNA): TGCGTCGGGACCGCGGGGGAGACCCAGTACTTC. Residues: CVGTAGETQYF.

The chain recombines TRBV6-5 with TRBJ1-5; tentatively, D is TRBD1 (5 bases). The CDR3 is 14 amino acids. Germline assignment: CDR1 MNHEY and CDR2 SVGAGI. The V gene lost 4 bases and the J gene lost 4 bases, with 11 bases spanning the gap. The CDR3 region is CASSSGKGNQPQHF. In DNA form, the CDR3 reads TGTGCCAGCAGTTCGGGGAAGGGGAATCAGCCCCAGCATTTT.

This clone showed up just once. The chain joins TRBV6-6 to TRBJ1-5; D unclear. V lost 6 bases, J lost 6 bases, and 12 bases lay in between. Germline V gene lookup returns CDR1 MNHNY and CDR2 SVGAGI (reference sequence). CDR3 length: 13 residues. Written as DNA, the CDR3 is TGTGCCAGCAGCCAGTCGGGTGGTCAGCCCCAGCATTTT. As protein: CASSQSGGQPQHF.

The rearrangement joins TRBV6-7 to TRBJ2-2; no firm D call. TRBV6-7 is given ORF status, its function remaining uncertain. The CDR3 is 18 amino acids. Deletions cut 0 bases from V and 0 bases from J, with 14 bases between. In DNA, the CDR3 is TGTGCCAGCAGTTACTCGCCTACCGACGGATCGAACACCGGGGAGCTGTTTTTT. Its translation: CASSYSPTDGSNTGELFF.

This sequence joins TRBV15 and TRBJ1-5, with 9 positions matching TRBD1. This CDR3 contains 16 residues. Germline V gives CDR1 LNHNV, CDR2 YYDKDF (reference sequence). Trimming took 3 bases from V and 0 from J; bases not matched to a gene: 3. The CDR3 DNA follows: TGTGCCACCAGCAGGCGACAGGGGGGTAGCAATCAGCCCCAGCATTTT. This codes for CATSRRQGGSNQPQHF. Based on the CDR3 plus reference TRBV15 and TRBJ1-5, the full variable domain is DAMVIQNPRYQVTQFGKPVTLSCSQTLNHNVMYWYQQKSSQAPKLLFHYYDKDFNNEADTPDNFQSRRPNTSFCFLDIRSPGLGDTAMYLCATSRRQGGSNQPQHFGDGTRLSIL.

The chain joins TRBV4-3 to TRBJ1-2; D is ambiguous. V was shortened by 3 bases and J by 4 bases, with 9 bases between the two germline ends. Germline V gene lookup returns CDR1 LGHNA and CDR2 YSLEER. The CDR3 covers 13 residues. The CDR3 nucleotides read TGCGCCAGCAGCCAGACAAGAACCTATGGCTACACCTTC. This gives the protein CASSQTRTYGYTF.

The V gene is TRBV28, the J gene TRBJ1-3, with D tentatively TRBD1 (5 bases). Trimming cost V 4 bases and J 7 bases, with 20 bases left between them. Germline CDR1 and CDR2: MDHEN and SYDVKM. The CDR3 contains 16 residues. CDR3 DNA: TGTGCCAGCAGTTCGCCCGCCTTCAGGGTTGACAACACCATATATTTT. This sequence encodes CASSSPAFRVDNTIYF.

The DNA of the CDR3 is TGCGCCAGCAGCTTGCATGGGGGGGGGATTATGAACACTGAAGCTTTCTTT. The encoded protein is CASSLHGGGIMNTEAFF. The chain has TRBV5-1 and TRBJ1-1, with D perhaps TRBD1 (5 bases). From germline, CDR1 is SGHRS and CDR2 YFSETQ. The CDR3 totals 17 residues. V gave up 1 base and J gave up 0 bases, with 16 bases separating them.

The chain links TRBV18 to TRBJ1-5; TRBD1 matches at 11 bases. Trimming at V came to 5 bases and at J to 5 bases, leaving 8 bases not matched to a gene. The germline CDR1 and CDR2 sequences are KGHSH and LQKENI. CDR3 length equals 16 residues. In nucleotides, the CDR3 is TGTGCCAGCTCAACTCTTGGGACAGGGGGAGATCAGCCCCAGCATTTT. As protein: CASSTLGTGGDQPQHF.

The rearrangement links TRBV28 to TRBJ2-4, with a possible D match to TRBD2 (5 bases). V shed 3 bases and J shed 6 bases, with 12 bases lying between them. Germline V CDR1 and CDR2: MDHEN, SYDVKM. There are 14 residues in the CDR3. The DNA for the CDR3 is TGTGCCAGCAGTTTTAACGGGAAGGGAAACATTCAGTACTTC. Its protein product is CASSFNGKGNIQYF.